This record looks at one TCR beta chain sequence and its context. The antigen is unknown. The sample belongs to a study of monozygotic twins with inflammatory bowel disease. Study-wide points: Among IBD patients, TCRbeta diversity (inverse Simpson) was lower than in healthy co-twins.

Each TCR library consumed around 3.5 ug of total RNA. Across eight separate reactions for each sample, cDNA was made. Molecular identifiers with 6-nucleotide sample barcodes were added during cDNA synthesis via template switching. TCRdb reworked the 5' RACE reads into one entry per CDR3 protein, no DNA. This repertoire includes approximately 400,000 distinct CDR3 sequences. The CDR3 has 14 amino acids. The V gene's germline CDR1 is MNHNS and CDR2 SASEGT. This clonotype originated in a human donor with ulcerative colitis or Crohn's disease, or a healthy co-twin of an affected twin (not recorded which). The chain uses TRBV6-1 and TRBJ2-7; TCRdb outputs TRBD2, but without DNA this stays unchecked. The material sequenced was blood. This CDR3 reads CASSQWTSLSEQYF.